This T cell receptor beta chain was obtained from a study of T cell responses to AZD1222 COVID-19 vaccine. Study-wide findings and caveats: Mapped onto spike, vaccine-associated CD4 TCRs spanned it and were dominant at 160-218 and 743-854. Repertoire samples came only from after the peak T cell response. In a largely white British group with more females than males, clonal diversity was possibly underestimated. Spike-specific TCR breadth and depth both grew after two AZD1222 doses.

Clones were read by immunoSEQ multiplex PCR, and TCRdb kept only the in-frame ones, dropping some. Of around 94,000 clones in the sample, 85% were seen once. A word on this clone: Its antigen remains unidentified.

Trimming at V came to 4 bases and at J to 2 bases, leaving 4 bases not matched to a gene. CDR3 length: 14 residues. Germline loops: CDR1 LNHDA, CDR2 SQIVND (reference sequence). This material consisted of peripheral blood, taken 28 days after the second AZD1222 dose. The V call is TRBV19, the J call TRBJ2-7; 8 bases match TRBD1. This clonotype was sampled from an adult who received the AZD1222 COVID-19 vaccine. The DNA of the CDR3 is TGTGCCAGTAGTACCGGGACAGGTACCTACGAGCAGTACTTC. It codes for CASSTGTGTYEQYF.